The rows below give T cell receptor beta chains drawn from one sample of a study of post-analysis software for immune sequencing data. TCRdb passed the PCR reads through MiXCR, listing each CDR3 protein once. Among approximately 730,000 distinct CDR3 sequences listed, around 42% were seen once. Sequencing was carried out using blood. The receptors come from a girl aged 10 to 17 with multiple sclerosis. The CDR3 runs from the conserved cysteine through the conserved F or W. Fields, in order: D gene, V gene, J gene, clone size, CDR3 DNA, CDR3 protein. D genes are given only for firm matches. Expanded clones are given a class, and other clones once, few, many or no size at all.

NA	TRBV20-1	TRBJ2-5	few	TGCAGTGCTAGAGATCCCATAGGCCACCAAGAGACCCAGTACTTC	CSARDPIGHQETQYF
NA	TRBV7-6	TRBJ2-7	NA	TGTGCCAGCAAAGGAAGCGGAGGAGTGTGGGAGCAGTACTTC	CASKGSGGVWEQYF
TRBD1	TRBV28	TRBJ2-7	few	TGTGCCAGCATGACAGGGTCAGTCTACGAGCAGTACTTC	CASMTGSVYEQYF
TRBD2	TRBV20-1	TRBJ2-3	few	TGCAGTGCTGGGTGGGGGAGCGGGAGCCCCCCAGATACGCAGTATTTT	CSAGWGSGSPPDTQYF
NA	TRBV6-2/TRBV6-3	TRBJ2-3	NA	TGTGCCAGGAGGAGGACTAGCACAGATACGCAGTATTTT	CARRRTSTDTQYF
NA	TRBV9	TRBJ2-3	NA	TGTGCCAGCAGCGCCCCCGCTCGGGATGCAGATACGCAGTATTTT	CASSAPARDADTQYF
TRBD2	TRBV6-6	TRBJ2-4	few	TGTGCCAGCAGTTACTGGGCTAGCGGGAGGGATGAGCAGTACTTC	CASSYWASGRDEQYF
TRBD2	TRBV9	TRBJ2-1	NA	TGTGCCAGCAGCGTGGGAAGCGGGAGAACCTACAATGAGCAGTTCTTC	CASSVGSGRTYNEQFF
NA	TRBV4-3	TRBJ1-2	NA	TGCGCCAGCAGCCAGTTGCGGCCGGGCAGAGGGATATATGGCTACACCTTC	CASSQLRPGRGIYGYTF
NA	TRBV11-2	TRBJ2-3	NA	TGTGCCAGCAGCTTAGTCCCTATTGGAGATACGCAGTATTTT	CASSLVPIGDTQYF
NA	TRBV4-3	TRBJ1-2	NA	TGCGCCAGCAGCCAAGAACTGTCCCACGGGACTTATAACTATGGCTACACCTTC	CASSQELSHGTYNYGYTF
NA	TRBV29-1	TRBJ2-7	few	TGCAGCGTGGGGGTCATCGACTCCTACGAGCAGTACTTC	CSVGVIDSYEQYF
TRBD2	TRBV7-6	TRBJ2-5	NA	TGTGCCAGCAGACGGCGGGAGGAGGAAGAGACCCAGTACTTC	CASRRREEEETQYF
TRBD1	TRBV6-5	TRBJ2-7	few	TGTGCCAGCAGTCTACAGGGGATGGGATCATACGAGCAGTACTTC	CASSLQGMGSYEQYF
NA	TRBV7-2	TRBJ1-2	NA	TGTGCCAGCAGCCCAACCTTAGGACGGGGTTTCGGCTACACCTTC	CASSPTLGRGFGYTF